This T cell receptor (beta chain) is from a study of T cells in Graves' hyperthyroidism and ophthalmopathy. Any patient presenting with uncontrolled infection, other autoimmune disease, pregnancy or lactation was left out. Overall study findings and caveats: Most thyroid clonotypes with frequency above 0.001 were detected in blood.

Germline V gene data show CDR1 as SGHRS and CDR2 as YFSETQ. The germline V and J ends were trimmed by 4 bases and 4 bases, with 15 bases remaining between them. The CDR3 is made up of 14 amino acids. Amplification of TCR beta CDR3 regions used RNA as the template. First-round RT-PCR targeting the TCR CDR3 was performed with the HTBI primer set. TCRdb re-analysed the multiplex PCR reads in MiXCR, keeping a single row per CDR3 protein. The sample shows some 600,000 distinct CDR3 sequences, more than 11% of them seen only once. This clonotype was counted a few times. Its matching antigen is unknown. The source is a woman in her thirties with Graves' hyperthyroidism that later progressed to Graves' ophthalmopathy. J is TRBJ2-7 and V is TRBV5-1, with D maybe TRBD2 (6 bases). The sequencing sample was made of blood. CDR3 residues: CASSGWDSAYEQYF. CDR3 bases: TGCGCCAGCAGCGGATGGGACTCCGCGTACGAGCAGTACTTC.